This T cell receptor beta chain appears in the sequencing data of a study of blood T cell repertoires in COVID-19. Study context: COVID-19 samples from acute and convalescent phases originated in the United States, Italy and Spain. PBMCs, B-cell-depleted T cells, or T cells were the source of the cDNA or gDNA that made up the material.

In the authors' methods: The assay estimated nucleated cells by amplifying reference gene primers. The data were produced by immunoSEQ multiplex PCR, yet TCRdb's version contains in-frame clones alone and is incomplete. V, J and clone size are those of that table, while D and trimming were read from the DNA. The table lists some 370,000 clones, approximately 88% of them singletons. Germline loops: CDR1 MNHEY, CDR2 SMNVEV (reference sequence). The V segment lost 6 bases and the J segment 4 bases; nucleotides outside the gene matches: 4. The CDR3 covers 14 residues. The source material was peripheral blood. The receptor was derived from a man between 35 and 55 years old with acute or convalescent COVID-19. This chain uses TRBV27 with TRBJ2-5; 11 bases agree with TRBD2. CDR3: CASSSSGGIETQYF. As DNA, the CDR3 is TGTGCCAGCAGCTCTAGCGGGGGGATAGAGACCCAGTACTTC.